This T cell receptor beta chain is drawn from a study of regulatory T cells in long-lasting Graves disease. A word on this clonotype: A much larger clone lies one base from this, so it may be a read error. The conserved phenylalanine or tryptophan normally closing the CDR3 is absent here, so this likely arose from a read error.

Arm-PCR of CDR3 regions and iRepertoire HTBI primers were used to build TCR beta libraries. Under the authors' procedure: Across all samples, approximately 64 TRBV segments and around 13 TRBJ segments were identified. One entry per CDR3 protein results from TCRdb running MiXCR on the multiplex PCR reads. The V and J calls and clone size are TCRdb's, not the authors'. The sample comprises hundreds of thousands of distinct CDR3 sequences, about 16% of which are singletons, and roughly 25% rests with the top ten. Time point meaning: newly diagnosed GD, antithyroid drugs for less than 3 months. The authors made the TCR library using RNA they extracted from PBMCs. EDTA tubes held 8 to 10 milliliters of peripheral blood from each patient. Germline V gives CDR1 SGHNT, CDR2 YENEEA. This CDR3 comprises 12 residues. Trimming removed 5 bases from V and 11 bases from J, with 15 bases in between. This same sample was also taken into another study, of T cells in Graves' hyperthyroidism and ophthalmopathy. That paper notes: Stable hyperthyroidism: no ophthalmopathy progression over 18 months of follow-up. Initially, a first-round RT-PCR of the TCR CDR3 employed the HTBI primer set.

The sample in question was peripheral blood mononuclear cells (PBMCs), obtained at new diagnosis, from a patient treated with antithyroid drugs. The rearrangement uses TRBV11-3 and TRBJ1-1; D unclear. The TCR was taken from a woman aged 40 to 65 with Graves disease. CDR3 DNA: TGTGCCAGCAGCCAGGCAGGCCAGGTGGCTTTCTCT. Amino acids: CASSQAGQVAFS.